These T cell receptor beta chains were read from a single sample in a study of Graves' ophthalmopathy and Graves' hyperthyroidism. A single record per CDR3 protein comes from TCRdb applying MiXCR to the multiplex PCR reads. The sample has approximately 500,000 distinct CDR3 sequences; around 14% are singletons. The sample was blood. These receptors were collected from a woman between 25 and 40 years old with Graves' ophthalmopathy. The CDR3 runs from the conserved cysteine through the conserved F or W. The D gene is left open where the match is weak. Rows give clone size only sometimes, using once, few, many, or a class for an expanded clone.

clone_size,v_call,d_call,j_call,cdr3_aa,cdr3_nt
.,TRBV19,.,TRBJ1-1,CASSSGPFEAFF,TGTGCCAGTAGTTCCGGACCTTTTGAAGCTTTCTTT
.,TRBV5-8,.,TRBJ1-1,CASSLVGVMGTEAFF,TGTGCCAGCAGCTTGGTGGGGGTAATGGGGACTGAAGCTTTCTTT
many,TRBV7-8,TRBD1,TRBJ2-5,CASSSDRGQTQYF,TGTGCCAGCAGCTCGGACAGGGGGCAGACCCAGTACTTC
many,TRBV12-3/TRBV12-4,.,TRBJ2-7,CASKEDRQTYEQYF,TGTGCCAGCAAAGAGGATAGGCAGACCTACGAGCAGTACTTC
many,TRBV7-2,TRBD2,TRBJ2-5,CASSLYGSGGAETQYF,TGTGCCAGCAGCTTATATGGGAGCGGGGGGGCTGAGACCCAGTACTTC
many,TRBV2,.,TRBJ2-7,CASRFSAQDMYEQYF,TGTGCCAGCAGATTCAGCGCCCAAGATATGTACGAGCAGTACTTC
many,TRBV15,.,TRBJ2-7,CATSREGYEQYF,TGTGCCACCAGCAGAGAGGGGTACGAGCAGTACTTC
many,TRBV3-1,.,TRBJ2-5,CASSQDRRETQYF,TGTGCCAGCAGCCAAGATAGGCGGGAGACCCAGTACTTC
many,TRBV6-1,.,TRBJ2-5,CASSDLGGETQYF,TGTGCCAGCAGTGATTTGGGCGGAGAGACCCAGTACTTC
many,TRBV6-5,.,TRBJ2-2,CASSHGTGELFF,TGTGCCAGCAGTCACGGAACCGGGGAGCTGTTTTTT
many,TRBV20-1,.,TRBJ1-1,CSPWLGRNEAFF,TGCAGTCCCTGGTTGGGGCGGAATGAAGCTTTCTTT
few,TRBV18,TRBD1,TRBJ1-2,CASSPGQATNYGYTF,TGTGCCAGCTCGCCGGGACAGGCAACTAACTATGGCTACACCTTC
.,TRBV15,TRBD1,TRBJ1-5,CATSRDRGAAQPQHF,TGTGCCACCAGCAGGGACAGGGGTGCAGCTCAGCCCCAGCATTTT
many,TRBV25-1,.,TRBJ1-3,CASSEQGTGNTIYF,TGTGCCAGCAGTGAACAGGGTACTGGAAACACCATATATTTT
many,TRBV6-2/TRBV6-3,TRBD1,TRBJ2-7,CASSQPATGGPYEQYF,TGTGCCAGCAGCCAACCCGCGACAGGGGGACCCTACGAGCAGTACTTC
many,TRBV12-5,.,TRBJ2-2,CASGSWTASTGELFF,TGTGCTAGTGGTTCCTGGACAGCCTCCACCGGGGAGCTGTTTTTT
.,TRBV28,.,TRBJ1-5,CASSFLGGARGNQPQHF,TGTGCCAGCAGTTTCCTGGGAGGGGCGAGGGGCAATCAGCCCCAGCATTTT
.,TRBV24-1,.,TRBJ2-7,CATSDTTNEQYF,TGTGCCACCAGTGATACTACGAACGAGCAGTACTTC
many,TRBV28,TRBD2,TRBJ2-4,CASSSTLSGSWNIQYF,TGTGCCAGCAGTTCTACCCTTAGCGGGAGTTGGAACATTCAGTACTTC
many,TRBV11-2,TRBD2,TRBJ2-5,CASSFGAGGGETQYF,TGTGCCAGCAGCTTTGGAGCGGGGGGCGGGGAGACCCAGTACTTC
once,TRBV2,TRBD2,TRBJ2-7,CARRLAGEYEQYF,TGTGCCAGAAGACTAGCGGGGGAGTACGAGCAGTACTTC
.,TRBV27,.,TRBJ2-7,CASSSSDGTYEQYF,TGTGCCAGCAGTTCCTCGGACGGAACCTACGAGCAGTACTTC
many,TRBV12-3/TRBV12-4,TRBD1,TRBJ2-7,CASSLGLGTGGYEQYF,TGTGCCAGCAGTTTAGGGTTGGGGACAGGGGGCTACGAGCAGTACTTC
many,TRBV12-3/TRBV12-4,TRBD1,TRBJ1-5,CASSPPGQGAPQHF,TGTGCCAGCAGTCCCCCGGGACAGGGTGCGCCCCAGCATTTT
many,TRBV6-1,TRBD1,TRBJ1-5,CATSRDRGDQPQHF,TGTGCCACCTCCCGGGACAGGGGAGATCAGCCCCAGCATTTT
many,TRBV5-8,.,TRBJ1-5,CASTPTEFGNQPQHF,TGTGCCAGCACCCCTACAGAATTCGGCAATCAGCCCCAGCATTTT
few,TRBV5-1,.,TRBJ1-5,CASSLGVGEGQPQHF,TGCGCCAGCAGCTTGGGCGTCGGGGAGGGTCAGCCCCAGCATTTT
.,TRBV11-2,.,TRBJ2-5,CASSLDPEQETQYF,TGTGCCAGCAGCTTAGATCCGGAACAAGAGACCCAGTACTTC
few,TRBV6-2/TRBV6-3,.,TRBJ1-1,CASSPRGVFGGMNTEAFF,TGTGCCAGCAGCCCACGGGGGGTCTTCGGCGGAATGAACACTGAAGCTTTCTTT
many,TRBV11-2,.,TRBJ1-1,CASSRTDEAFF,TGTGCCAGCAGCAGGACAGATGAAGCTTTCTTT
many,TRBV29-1,TRBD1,TRBJ2-7,CSVTPTGDNSYEQYF,TGCAGCGTCACTCCTACAGGGGACAACTCCTACGAGCAGTACTTC
many,TRBV11-2,.,TRBJ1-5,CASSLDRYQPQHF,TGTGCCAGCAGCTTAGATCGTTACCAGCCCCAGCATTTT
.,TRBV10-3,.,TRBJ2-5,CSICGSSEETQYF,TGTTCCATCTGTGGATCTAGTGAGGAGACCCAGTACTTC
few,TRBV12-3/TRBV12-4,.,TRBJ2-5,CASSFPAGSPQETQYF,TGTGCCAGCAGTTTCCCCGCGGGAAGCCCACAAGAGACCCAGTACTTC
.,TRBV4-1,TRBD1,TRBJ1-5,CASRKTGGRQPQHF,TGCGCCAGCAGGAAGACAGGGGGCCGTCAGCCCCAGCATTTT
many,TRBV7-8,TRBD2,TRBJ2-1,CASSLVLAGGLYYNEQFF,TGTGCCAGCAGCTTAGTACTAGCGGGGGGCCTTTACTACAATGAGCAGTTCTTC
.,TRBV20-1,.,TRBJ2-7,CSVLSSYEQYF,TGCAGTGTCCTGAGCTCCTACGAGCAGTACTTC
few,TRBV20-1,.,TRBJ2-2,CSAGPAGYFFPGELFF,TGCAGTGCCGGACCCGCAGGGTACTTTTTTCCCGGGGAGCTGTTTTTT
many,TRBV28,TRBD1,TRBJ2-7,CASRTSDRAYEQYF,TGTGCCAGCAGGACCTCGGACAGGGCGTACGAGCAGTACTTC
many,TRBV6-5,.,TRBJ2-4,CASSSIVAKNIQYF,TGTGCCAGCAGTTCCATAGTAGCCAAAAACATTCAGTACTTC
many,TRBV7-2,.,TRBJ1-2,CASRGVRGRVYGYTF,TGTGCCAGCAGGGGGGTTCGGGGCAGGGTCTATGGCTACACCTTC
many,TRBV5-1,.,TRBJ1-5,CASSLTYNQPQHF,TGCGCCAGCAGCTTGACTTACAATCAGCCCCAGCATTTT
many,TRBV28,.,TRBJ1-3,CASRVDGQTGNTIYF,TGTGCCAGCAGAGTCGACGGACAGACTGGAAACACCATATATTTT
many,TRBV12-5,.,TRBJ1-1,CASRGRDTEAFF,TGTGCTAGTCGTGGGCGGGACACTGAAGCTTTCTTT
.,TRBV27,TRBD1,TRBJ1-5,CACSSTGAGQPQHF,TGTGCCTGCAGTTCCACAGGGGCGGGTCAGCCCCAGCATTTT
many,TRBV7-9,.,TRBJ1-1,CASSFPPGGTEAFF,TGTGCCAGCAGCTTCCCACCCGGAGGGACTGAAGCTTTCTTT
many,TRBV29-1,.,TRBJ1-1,CSVSRVSNTEAFF,TGCAGCGTCTCTAGGGTGTCGAACACTGAAGCTTTCTTT
many,TRBV20-1,TRBD2,TRBJ2-7,CSARWLADLEQYF,TGCAGTGCTAGATGGCTAGCGGACCTCGAGCAGTACTTC
.,TRBV6-1,.,TRBJ2-5,CASSERNFQETQYF,TGTGCCAGCAGTGAAAGGAACTTCCAAGAGACCCAGTACTTC
.,TRBV28,.,TRBJ2-6,CASWGGAPSGANVLTF,TGTGCCAGCTGGGGCGGAGCCCCTTCTGGGGCCAACGTCCTGACTTTC
few,TRBV5-1,TRBD1,TRBJ2-5,CASSLGPGQGEETQYF,TGCGCCAGCAGCTTGGGGCCGGGACAGGGGGAAGAGACCCAGTACTTC
many,TRBV20-1,TRBD1,TRBJ1-1,CSAFRGDENTEAFF,TGCAGTGCTTTCAGGGGGGATGAGAACACTGAAGCTTTCTTT
many,TRBV19,TRBD1,TRBJ1-1,CASSKGAGTEAFF,TGTGCCAGTAGTAAGGGGGCGGGCACTGAAGCTTTCTTT